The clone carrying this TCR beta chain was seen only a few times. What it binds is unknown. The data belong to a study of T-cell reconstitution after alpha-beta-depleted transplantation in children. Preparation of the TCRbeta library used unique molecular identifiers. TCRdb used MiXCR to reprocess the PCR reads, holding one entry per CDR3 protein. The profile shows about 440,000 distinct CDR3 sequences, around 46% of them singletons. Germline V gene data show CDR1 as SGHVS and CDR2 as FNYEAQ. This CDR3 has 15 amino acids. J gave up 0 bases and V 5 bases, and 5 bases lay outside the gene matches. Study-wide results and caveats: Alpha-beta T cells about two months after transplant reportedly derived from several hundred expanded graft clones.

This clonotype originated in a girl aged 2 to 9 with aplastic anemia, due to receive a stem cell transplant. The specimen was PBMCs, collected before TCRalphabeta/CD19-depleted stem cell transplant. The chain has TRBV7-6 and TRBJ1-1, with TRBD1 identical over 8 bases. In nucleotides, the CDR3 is TGTGCCAGCAGCGCATCGACAGGGGTGAACACTGAAGCTTTCTTT. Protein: CASSASTGVNTEAFF. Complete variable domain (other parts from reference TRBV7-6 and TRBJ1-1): GAGVSQSPRYKVTKRGQDVALRCDPISGHVSLYWYRQALGQGPEFLTYFNYEAQQDKSGLPNDRFSAERPEGSISTLTIQRTEQRDSAMYRCASSASTGVNTEAFFGQGTRLTVV.